These 22 T cell receptor beta chains share one sample of origin, sequenced in a study of blood T cell repertoires in COVID-19. Assay: immunoSEQ multiplex PCR; the TCRdb copy retains only in-frame clones and omits some. The sample yields about 150,000 clones, 86% seen once. Input material: peripheral blood. The receptor set was obtained from a woman in her 70s with acute or convalescent COVID-19.

The rearrangement uses TRBV7-9 and TRBJ2-1; 14 bases map to TRBD2. The germline gives CDR1 SEHNR, CDR2 FQNEAQ (reference sequence). This CDR3 has 15 residues. The V and J ends lost 5 bases and 9 bases, in that order; junction bases with no gene match: 6. CDR3 nucleotides: TGTGCCAGCAGCCGACTAGCGGGGGGGTCAGGTGAGCAGTTCTTC. It is translated as CASSRLAGGSGEQFF.

This clone was seen a handful of times. The rearrangement joins TRBV5-1 to TRBJ1-6; weak D call: TRBD1 (6 bases). CDR1 is SGHRS, CDR2 YFSETQ, per germline. This CDR3 comprises 16 residues. Between the trimmed V and J ends, which lost 0 bases and 8 bases, there was a span of 15 bases. CDR3 nucleotide sequence: TGCGCCAGCAGCTTGGGTCAGGGGAACGGTCATTCACCCCTCCACTTT. Translation: CASSLGQGNGHSPLHF.

V is TRBV7-2 and J is TRBJ1-1; no reliable D call. The CDR3 spans 14 residues. Germline V lookup: CDR1 SGHTA, CDR2 FQGNSA. Trimming left V 6 bases short and J 0 bases short, with 11 bases between. Here the CDR3 DNA reads TGTGCCAGCAGTGTCGGGTGGATGAACACTGAAGCTTTCTTT. Its protein is CASSVGWMNTEAFF.

In this sample, this clone turned up many times. Other nucleotide sequences from this sample produce the same CDR3. V and J are TRBV4-3 and TRBJ2-7; TRBD1 matches at 7 bases. Germline CDR1 and CDR2: LGHNA and YSLEER. The J segment lost 0 bases and the V segment lost 1 base, leaving 0 bases of the junction unmatched. The CDR3 consists of 14 residues. The CDR3 nucleotides are TGCGCCAGCAGCCAAGGACAGGGCTCCTACGAGCAGTACTTC. Its protein is CASSQGQGSYEQYF.

This chain uses TRBV28 with TRBJ1-2; 9 nucleotides match TRBD1. The CDR3 runs 14 residues. V gave up 4 bases and J gave up 6 bases; unmatched junction bases: 6. Germline loops: CDR1 MDHEN, CDR2 SYDVKM. The CDR3 loop reads CASSSGQGTNGYTF. CDR3 nucleotides: TGTGCCAGCAGTTCGGGACAGGGTACGAATGGCTACACCTTC.

J is TRBJ1-2 and V is TRBV28; weak D call: TRBD1 (5 bases). The CDR3 consists of 18 residues. CDR1 and CDR2 (germline): MDHEN, SYDVKM. V was trimmed by 3 bases and J by 0 bases, leaving 20 bases between them. In DNA, the CDR3 is TGTGCCAGCAGTTTGGCTCTGGGCACAGGATCCACTAACTATGGCTACACCTTC. Protein product: CASSLALGTGSTNYGYTF.

Here the CDR3 DNA reads TGTGCCAGCAGCTGGACAAGAAACACTGAAGCTTTCTTT. Translation: CASSWTRNTEAFF. V gene TRBV7-3 combines with J gene TRBJ1-1, with D possibly being TRBD1 (5 bases). Trimming took 4 bases from V and 2 from J, leaving 8 bases between them. This CDR3 has 13 amino acids. Germline V gene data show CDR1 as SGHTA and CDR2 as FQGTGA.

The chain carries TRBV7-8 and TRBJ2-7, with a weak D call TRBD1 (5 bases). V gave up 1 base and J gave up 5 bases, with 15 bases separating them. Germline V CDR1 and CDR2: SGHVS, FQNEAQ. This CDR3 spans 15 amino acids. The CDR3 region has the DNA TGTGCCAGCAGCTTAGATCTCCAGGGTGTCAACGAGCAGTACTTC. Translated: CASSLDLQGVNEQYF.

The rearrangement links TRBV10-3 to TRBJ2-5; TRBD2 aligns across 11 bases. The CDR3 is made up of 16 amino acids. V trimming: 10 bases; J trimming: 5 bases; junction bases outside the gene matches: 15. CDR1 is ENHRY, CDR2 SYGVKD, per germline. The CDR3 coding sequence is TGTGCCACAGGGCAATTAGCGGGAGGGCCTGCGGAGACCCAGTACTTC. Translation gives CATGQLAGGPAETQYF.

V is TRBV5-1 and J is TRBJ2-2, with 7 nucleotides matching TRBD2. The CDR3 runs to 16 residues. The germline V gene has CDR1 SGHRS and CDR2 YFSETQ. V lost 4 bases and J lost 3; bases outside the gene matches: 9. The CDR3 DNA reads as TGCGCCAGCAGCCCCGGACTGACTAGCTACACCGGGGAGCTGTTTTTT. Residues: CASSPGLTSYTGELFF.

V and J are TRBV21-1 and TRBJ2-7; the table's D call, TRBD1, was not checked against the DNA. TRBV21-1 is a known pseudogene. The CDR3 is 15 residues long. In DNA, the CDR3 is TGTGCCAGCAGCAATTACCGGGGACAGGGCTGCGAGCAGTACTTC. It specifies CASSNYRGQGCEQYF.

The chain employs TRBV7-6 and TRBJ2-3; 12 positions agree with TRBD2. CDR3 size: 17 residues. Trimming took 3 bases from V and 1 from J; bases not matched to a gene: 5. Per the germline V gene, CDR1 is SGHVS and CDR2 is FNYEAQ. As DNA, the CDR3 is TGTGCCAGCAGCTTTGGGACTAGCGGGTTAGGCACAGATACGCAGTATTTT. This codes for CASSFGTSGLGTDTQYF.

This chain links TRBV4-2 with TRBJ1-2; D not certain. The germline V and J ends were trimmed by 0 bases and 6 bases, with 14 bases remaining between them. The V gene's germline CDR1 is LGHNA and CDR2 YNFKEQ. The CDR3 consists of 15 residues. The CDR3 bases are TGTGCCAGCAGCCAAGATGACTCGGGTGCAAATGGCTACACCTTC. This sequence encodes CASSQDDSGANGYTF.

This chain links TRBV7-3 with TRBJ2-3, with D perhaps matching TRBD2 (5 bases). The CDR3 sequence is 16 residues long. V gave up 2 bases and J gave up 4 bases, with 16 bases separating them. From germline, CDR1 is SGHTA and CDR2 FQGTGA. CDR3 sequence: CASSLEARALADTQYF. CDR3 DNA sequence: TGTGCCAGCAGCTTAGAAGCGAGGGCCCTCGCAGATACGCAGTATTTT.

The V gene is TRBV18, the J gene TRBJ2-3; D is unresolved. The germline V gene has CDR1 KGHSH and CDR2 LQKENI. Trimming pared 5 bases from V and 4 bases from J, leaving 10 bases between. The CDR3 has 13 amino acids. CDR3 bases: TGTGCCAGCTCATTTAATCGAGCAGATACGCAGTATTTT. The encoded protein is CASSFNRADTQYF.

The table lists this clone with a few counts. In DNA form, the CDR3 reads TGTGCCAGCAGCCCACGGGACAGCAAAGGGTTTGTTGAAGCTTTCTTT. It specifies CASSPRDSKGFVEAFF. V and J are TRBV7-9 and TRBJ1-1, with 7 bases lining up with TRBD1. CDR3 length equals 16 residues. The junction had 16 bases not matched to a gene; V was cut back by 5 bases and J by 7 bases. Germline V gene data show CDR1 as SEHNR and CDR2 as FQNEAQ (reference sequence).

The chain is built from TRBV9 and TRBJ1-3, with 7 nucleotides matching TRBD1. The length of the CDR3 is 15 residues. The germline V gene encodes CDR1 SGDLS and CDR2 YYNGEE. V dropped 2 bases and J dropped 1; count of bases not matched to a gene: 3. CDR3: CASSVSDRSGNTIYF. Written as DNA, the CDR3 is TGTGCCAGCAGCGTTTCGGACAGGTCTGGAAACACCATATATTTT.

The J gene is TRBJ1-2, the V gene TRBV9; 10 nucleotides match TRBD1. This CDR3 has 14 residues. Per the germline V gene, CDR1 is SGDLS and CDR2 is YYNGEE. V shed 2 bases, J shed 6 bases, and the junction held 4 bases outside the gene matches. The CDR3 DNA sequence: TGTGCCAGCAGCGTGGGGGACAGGGGTAATGGCTACACCTTC. This sequence encodes CASSVGDRGNGYTF. The full variable domain, its missing parts supplied by reference TRBV9 and TRBJ1-2, is DSGVTQTPKHLITATGQRVTLRCSPRSGDLSVYWYQQSLDQGLQFLIQYYNGEERAKGNILERFSAQQFPDLHSELNLSSLELGDSALYFCASSVGDRGNGYTFGSGTRLTVV.

The sample holds one count of this clone. This sequence joins TRBV2 and TRBJ1-2; TRBD1 is a possible D gene (5 bases). Trimming stripped 6 bases from V and 8 bases from J, with 10 bases between. CDR1 is SNHLY, CDR2 FYNNEI, per germline. The CDR3 has 11 amino acids. The DNA for the CDR3 is TGTGCCAGCAGAGGACATACCGGCTACACCTTC. Translation: CASRGHTGYTF.

This chain links TRBV5-1 with TRBJ1-2; maybe TRBD1 (5 bases). Per the germline V gene, CDR1 is SGHRS and CDR2 is YFSETQ. With 3 bases removed from V and 5 bases from J, the gap between germline ends came to 14 bases. The CDR3 length is 14 residues. The CDR3 DNA follows: TGCGCCAGCAGCTCCGCGCAGGGATATTATGGCTACACCTTC. Translated, it gives CASSSAQGYYGYTF.

The CDR3 nucleotides read TGCGCCAGCAGATCCGACAGGGAAGCTTTCTTT. Protein product: CASRSDREAFF. The chain couples TRBV5-1 to TRBJ1-1, with TRBD1 as a possible D gene (6 bases). The V gene's germline CDR1 is SGHRS and CDR2 YFSETQ. This CDR3 has 11 amino acids. V shed 5 bases and J shed 8 bases, with 10 bases lying between them.

The V call is TRBV7-9, the J call TRBJ2-2, with D uncertain. The CDR3 sequence is 15 residues long. Germline CDR1 is SEHNR and CDR2 is FQNEAQ (reference sequence). Trimming removed 2 bases from V and 1 base from J, with 8 bases in between. CDR3 region: CASSLFTGNTGELFF. The CDR3 coding sequence is TGTGCCAGCAGCTTATTTACGGGGAACACCGGGGAGCTGTTTTTT.